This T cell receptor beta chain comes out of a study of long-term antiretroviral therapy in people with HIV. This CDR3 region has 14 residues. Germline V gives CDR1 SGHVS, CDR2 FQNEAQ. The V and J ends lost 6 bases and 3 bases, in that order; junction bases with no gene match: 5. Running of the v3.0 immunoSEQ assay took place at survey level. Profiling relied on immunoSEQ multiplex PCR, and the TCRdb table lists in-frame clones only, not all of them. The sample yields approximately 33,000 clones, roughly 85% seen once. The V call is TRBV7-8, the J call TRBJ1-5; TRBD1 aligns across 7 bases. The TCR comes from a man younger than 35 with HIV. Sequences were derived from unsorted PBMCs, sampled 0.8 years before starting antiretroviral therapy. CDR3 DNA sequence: TGTGCCAGCAGTCCGACAGGGAACAATCAGCCCCAGCATTTT. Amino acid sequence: CASSPTGNNQPQHF.